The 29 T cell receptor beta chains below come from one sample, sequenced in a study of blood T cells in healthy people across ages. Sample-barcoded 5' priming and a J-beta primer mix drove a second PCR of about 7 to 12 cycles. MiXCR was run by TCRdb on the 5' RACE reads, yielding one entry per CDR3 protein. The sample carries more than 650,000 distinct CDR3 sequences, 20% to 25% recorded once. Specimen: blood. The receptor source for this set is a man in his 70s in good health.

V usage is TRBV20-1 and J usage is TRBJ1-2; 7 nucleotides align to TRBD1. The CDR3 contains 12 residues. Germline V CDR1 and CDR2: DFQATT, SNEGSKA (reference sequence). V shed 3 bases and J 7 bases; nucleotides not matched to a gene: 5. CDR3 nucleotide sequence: TGCAGTGCTAGCGACAGGGAATTTGGCTACACCTTC. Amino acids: CSASDREFGYTF.

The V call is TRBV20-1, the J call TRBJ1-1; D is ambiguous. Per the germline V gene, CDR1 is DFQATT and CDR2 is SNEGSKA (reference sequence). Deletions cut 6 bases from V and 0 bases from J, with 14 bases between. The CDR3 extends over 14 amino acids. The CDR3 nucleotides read TGCAGTGCCGTCCCGGGAAACATGAACACTGAAGCTTTCTTT. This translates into CSAVPGNMNTEAFF.

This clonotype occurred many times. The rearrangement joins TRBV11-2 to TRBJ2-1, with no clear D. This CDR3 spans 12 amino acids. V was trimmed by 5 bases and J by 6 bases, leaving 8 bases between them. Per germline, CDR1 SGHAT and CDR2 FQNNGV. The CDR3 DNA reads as TGTGCCAGCAGCCCCACCGTCAATGAGCAGTTCTTC. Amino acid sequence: CASSPTVNEQFF.

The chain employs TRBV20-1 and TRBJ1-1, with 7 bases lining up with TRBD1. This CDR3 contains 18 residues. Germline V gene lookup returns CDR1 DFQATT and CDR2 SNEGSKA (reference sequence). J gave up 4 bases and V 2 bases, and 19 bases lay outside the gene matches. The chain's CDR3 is CSARKNHLRQGEGTEAFF. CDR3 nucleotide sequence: TGCAGTGCTAGAAAAAACCACCTTAGACAGGGCGAGGGCACTGAAGCTTTCTTT.

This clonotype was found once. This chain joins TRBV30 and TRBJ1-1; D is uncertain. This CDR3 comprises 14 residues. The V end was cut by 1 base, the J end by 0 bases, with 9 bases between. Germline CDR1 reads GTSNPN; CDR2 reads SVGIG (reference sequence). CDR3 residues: CAWSATPVNTEAFF. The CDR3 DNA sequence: TGTGCCTGGAGTGCGACACCAGTGAACACTGAAGCTTTCTTT.

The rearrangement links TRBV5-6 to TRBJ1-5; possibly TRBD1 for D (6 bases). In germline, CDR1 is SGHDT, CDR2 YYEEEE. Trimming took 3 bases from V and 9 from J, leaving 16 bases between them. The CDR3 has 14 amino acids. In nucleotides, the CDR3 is TGTGCCAGCAGCTCGGCACAGGGTCTGGGGCCCCAGCATTTT. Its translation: CASSSAQGLGPQHF.

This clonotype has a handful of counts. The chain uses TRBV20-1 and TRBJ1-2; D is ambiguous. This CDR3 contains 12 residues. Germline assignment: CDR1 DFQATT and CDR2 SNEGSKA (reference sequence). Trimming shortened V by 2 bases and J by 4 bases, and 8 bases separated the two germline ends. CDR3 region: CSARSSGYGYTF. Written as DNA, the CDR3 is TGCAGTGCTAGAAGTTCTGGCTATGGCTACACCTTC.

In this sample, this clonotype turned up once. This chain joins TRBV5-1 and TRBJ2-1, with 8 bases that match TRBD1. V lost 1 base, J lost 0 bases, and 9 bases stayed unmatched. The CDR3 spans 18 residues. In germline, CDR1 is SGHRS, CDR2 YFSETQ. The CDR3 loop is CASSLTGTGEPSYNEQFF. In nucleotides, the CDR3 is TGCGCCAGCAGCTTGACCGGGACAGGCGAGCCCTCCTACAATGAGCAGTTCTTC.

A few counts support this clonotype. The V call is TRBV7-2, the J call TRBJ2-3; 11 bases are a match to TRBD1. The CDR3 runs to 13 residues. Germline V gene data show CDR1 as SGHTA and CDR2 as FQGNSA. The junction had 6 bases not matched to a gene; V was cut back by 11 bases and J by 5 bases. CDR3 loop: CASGQGALDTQYF. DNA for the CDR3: TGTGCCTCCGGACAGGGGGCCTTAGATACGCAGTATTTT.

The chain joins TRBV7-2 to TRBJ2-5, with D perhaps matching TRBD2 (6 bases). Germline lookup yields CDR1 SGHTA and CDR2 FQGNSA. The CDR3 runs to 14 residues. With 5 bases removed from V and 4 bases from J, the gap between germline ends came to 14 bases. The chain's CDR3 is CASSPELASETQYF. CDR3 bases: TGTGCCAGCAGCCCGGAACTAGCTTCAGAGACCCAGTACTTC.

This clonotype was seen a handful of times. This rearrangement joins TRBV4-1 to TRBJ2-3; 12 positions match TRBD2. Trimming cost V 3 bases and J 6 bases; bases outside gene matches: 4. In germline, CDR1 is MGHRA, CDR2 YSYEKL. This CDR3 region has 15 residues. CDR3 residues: CASSQRTSGADTQYF. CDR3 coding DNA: TGCGCCAGCAGCCAGAGGACTAGCGGGGCTGATACGCAGTATTTT.

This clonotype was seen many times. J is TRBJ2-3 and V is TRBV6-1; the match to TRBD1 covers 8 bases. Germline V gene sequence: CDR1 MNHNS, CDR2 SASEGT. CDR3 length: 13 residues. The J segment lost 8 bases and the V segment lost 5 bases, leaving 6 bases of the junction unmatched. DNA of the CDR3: TGTGCCAGCAGTCGCTCACAGGGGGTTACGCAGTATTTT. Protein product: CASSRSQGVTQYF.

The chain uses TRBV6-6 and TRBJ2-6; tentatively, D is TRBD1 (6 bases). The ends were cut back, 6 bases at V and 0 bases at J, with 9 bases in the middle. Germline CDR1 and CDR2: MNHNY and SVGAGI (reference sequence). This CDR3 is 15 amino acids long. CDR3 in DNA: TGTGCCAGCAGGCCGGACAGCTCTGGGGCCAACGTCCTGACTTTC. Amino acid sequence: CASRPDSSGANVLTF.

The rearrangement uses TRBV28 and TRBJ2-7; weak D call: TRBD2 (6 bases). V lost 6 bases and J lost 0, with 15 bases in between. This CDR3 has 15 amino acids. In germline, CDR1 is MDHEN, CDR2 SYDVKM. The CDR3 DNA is TGTGCCAGCAGATTGGGGGAGGTTAACTCCTACGAGCAGTACTTC. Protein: CASRLGEVNSYEQYF.

The CDR3 region has the DNA TGTGCCATCCGACAGGGGGGAGGTACCGGGGAGCTGTTTTTT. Encoded protein: CAIRQGGGTGELFF. This rearrangement joins TRBV10-3 to TRBJ2-2; TRBD1 matches 9 bases. Germline CDR1 and CDR2: ENHRY and SYGVKD. The trim removed 8 bases at V and 5 bases at J, leaving 6 bases unmatched. The CDR3 consists of 14 residues.

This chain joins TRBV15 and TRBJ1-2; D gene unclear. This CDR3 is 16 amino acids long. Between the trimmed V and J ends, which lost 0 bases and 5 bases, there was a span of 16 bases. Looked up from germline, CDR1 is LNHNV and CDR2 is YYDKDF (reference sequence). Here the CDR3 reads CATSREGISGNYGYTF. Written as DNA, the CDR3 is TGTGCCACCAGCAGAGAGGGGATTTCGGGCAATTATGGCTACACCTTC.

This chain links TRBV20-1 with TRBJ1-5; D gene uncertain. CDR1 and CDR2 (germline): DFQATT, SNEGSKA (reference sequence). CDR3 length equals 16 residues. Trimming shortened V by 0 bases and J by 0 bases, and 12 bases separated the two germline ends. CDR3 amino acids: CSARDLYQNSNQPQHF. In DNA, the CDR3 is TGCAGTGCTAGAGATCTGTATCAGAATAGCAATCAGCCCCAGCATTTT.

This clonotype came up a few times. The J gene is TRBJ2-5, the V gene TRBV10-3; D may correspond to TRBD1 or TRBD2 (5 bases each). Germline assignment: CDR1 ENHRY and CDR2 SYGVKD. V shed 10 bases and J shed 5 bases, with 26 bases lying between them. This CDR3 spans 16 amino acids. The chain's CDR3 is CATLPQGASPGETQYF. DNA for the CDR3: TGTGCCACCCTGCCCCAGGGAGCGAGTCCGGGGGAGACCCAGTACTTC.

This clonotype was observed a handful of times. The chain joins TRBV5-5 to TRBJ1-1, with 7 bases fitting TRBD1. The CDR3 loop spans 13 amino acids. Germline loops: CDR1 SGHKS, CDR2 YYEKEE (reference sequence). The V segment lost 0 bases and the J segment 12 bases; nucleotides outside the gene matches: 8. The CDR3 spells CASSLGEGARPFF. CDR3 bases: TGTGCCAGCAGCTTGGGTGAGGGGGCCCGACCTTTCTTT.

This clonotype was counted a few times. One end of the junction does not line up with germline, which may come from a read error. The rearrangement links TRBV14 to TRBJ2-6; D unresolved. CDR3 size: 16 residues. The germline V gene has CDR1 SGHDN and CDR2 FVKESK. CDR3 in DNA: TGTGTCAGCAGCCAAACAAGAATGGCTGGGGCCAACGTCCTGACTTTC. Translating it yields CVSSQTRMAGANVLTF.

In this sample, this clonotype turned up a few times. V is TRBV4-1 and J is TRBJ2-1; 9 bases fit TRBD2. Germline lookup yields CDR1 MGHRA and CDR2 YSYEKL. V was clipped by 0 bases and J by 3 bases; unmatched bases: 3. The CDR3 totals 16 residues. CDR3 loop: CASSQDETSGYNEQFF. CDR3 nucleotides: TGCGCCAGCAGCCAAGATGAGACTAGCGGCTACAATGAGCAGTTCTTC.

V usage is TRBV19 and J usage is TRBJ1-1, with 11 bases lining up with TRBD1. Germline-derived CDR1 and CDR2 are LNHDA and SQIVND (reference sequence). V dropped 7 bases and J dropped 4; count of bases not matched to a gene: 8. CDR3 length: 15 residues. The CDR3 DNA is TGTGCCAGTACCCAGGGACAGGGGGTGAGCACTGAAGCTTTCTTT. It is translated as CASTQGQGVSTEAFF.

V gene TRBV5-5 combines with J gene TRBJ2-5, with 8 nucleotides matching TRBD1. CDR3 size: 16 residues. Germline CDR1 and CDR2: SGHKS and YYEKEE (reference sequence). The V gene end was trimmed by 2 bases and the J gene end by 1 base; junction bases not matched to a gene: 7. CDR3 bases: TGTGCCAGCAGCTTAGGACCGGGGACAGGCCAAGAGACCCAGTACTTC. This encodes CASSLGPGTGQETQYF.

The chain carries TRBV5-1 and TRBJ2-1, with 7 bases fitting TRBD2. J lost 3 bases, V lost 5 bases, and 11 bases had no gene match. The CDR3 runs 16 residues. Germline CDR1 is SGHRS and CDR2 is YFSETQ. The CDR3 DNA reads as TGCGCCAGCAGTGGGGGGACTGAGCGGGGCTACAATGAGCAGTTCTTC. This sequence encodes CASSGGTERGYNEQFF.

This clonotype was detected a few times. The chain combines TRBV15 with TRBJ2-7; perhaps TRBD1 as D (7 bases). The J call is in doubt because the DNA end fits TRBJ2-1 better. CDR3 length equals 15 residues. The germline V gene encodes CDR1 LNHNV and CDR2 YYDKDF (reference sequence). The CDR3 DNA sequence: TGTGCCACCAGCAGAGATCTCGCAGGGGGGAATGAGCAGTTCTTC. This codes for CATSRDLAGGNEQFF.

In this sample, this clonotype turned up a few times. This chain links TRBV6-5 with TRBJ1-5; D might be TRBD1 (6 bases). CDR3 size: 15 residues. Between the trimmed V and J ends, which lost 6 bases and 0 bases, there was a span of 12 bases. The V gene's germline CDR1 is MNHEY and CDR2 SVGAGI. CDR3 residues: CASRVQGGSNQPQHF. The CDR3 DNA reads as TGTGCCAGCAGGGTACAGGGAGGTAGCAATCAGCCCCAGCATTTT.

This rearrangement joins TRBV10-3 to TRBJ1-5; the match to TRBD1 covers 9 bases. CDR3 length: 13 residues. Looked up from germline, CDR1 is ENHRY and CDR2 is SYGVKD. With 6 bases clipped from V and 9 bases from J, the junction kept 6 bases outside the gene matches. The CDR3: CAISTQGQGPQHF. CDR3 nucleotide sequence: TGTGCCATCAGCACACAGGGACAGGGGCCCCAGCATTTT.

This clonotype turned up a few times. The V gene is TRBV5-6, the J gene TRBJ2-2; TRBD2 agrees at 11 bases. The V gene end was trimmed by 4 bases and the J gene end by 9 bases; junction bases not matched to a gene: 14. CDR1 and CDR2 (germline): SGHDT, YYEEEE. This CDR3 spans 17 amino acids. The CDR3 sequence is CASSPLGTSGGLRELFF. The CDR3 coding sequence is TGTGCCAGCAGCCCCCTCGGGACTAGCGGAGGCCTGAGGGAGCTGTTTTTT. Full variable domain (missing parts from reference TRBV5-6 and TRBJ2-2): DAGVTQSPTHLIKTRGQQVTLRCSPKSGHDTVSWYQQALGQGPQFIFQYYEEEERQRGNFPDRFSGHQFPNYSSELNVNALLLGDSALYLCASSPLGTSGGLRELFFGEGSRLTVL.

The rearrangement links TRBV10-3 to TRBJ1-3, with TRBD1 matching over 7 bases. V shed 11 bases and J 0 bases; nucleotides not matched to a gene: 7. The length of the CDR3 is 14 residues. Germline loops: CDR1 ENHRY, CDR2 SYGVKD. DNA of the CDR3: TGTGCCTCGCACAGGGGAAGCTCTGGAAACACCATATATTTT. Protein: CASHRGSSGNTIYF.